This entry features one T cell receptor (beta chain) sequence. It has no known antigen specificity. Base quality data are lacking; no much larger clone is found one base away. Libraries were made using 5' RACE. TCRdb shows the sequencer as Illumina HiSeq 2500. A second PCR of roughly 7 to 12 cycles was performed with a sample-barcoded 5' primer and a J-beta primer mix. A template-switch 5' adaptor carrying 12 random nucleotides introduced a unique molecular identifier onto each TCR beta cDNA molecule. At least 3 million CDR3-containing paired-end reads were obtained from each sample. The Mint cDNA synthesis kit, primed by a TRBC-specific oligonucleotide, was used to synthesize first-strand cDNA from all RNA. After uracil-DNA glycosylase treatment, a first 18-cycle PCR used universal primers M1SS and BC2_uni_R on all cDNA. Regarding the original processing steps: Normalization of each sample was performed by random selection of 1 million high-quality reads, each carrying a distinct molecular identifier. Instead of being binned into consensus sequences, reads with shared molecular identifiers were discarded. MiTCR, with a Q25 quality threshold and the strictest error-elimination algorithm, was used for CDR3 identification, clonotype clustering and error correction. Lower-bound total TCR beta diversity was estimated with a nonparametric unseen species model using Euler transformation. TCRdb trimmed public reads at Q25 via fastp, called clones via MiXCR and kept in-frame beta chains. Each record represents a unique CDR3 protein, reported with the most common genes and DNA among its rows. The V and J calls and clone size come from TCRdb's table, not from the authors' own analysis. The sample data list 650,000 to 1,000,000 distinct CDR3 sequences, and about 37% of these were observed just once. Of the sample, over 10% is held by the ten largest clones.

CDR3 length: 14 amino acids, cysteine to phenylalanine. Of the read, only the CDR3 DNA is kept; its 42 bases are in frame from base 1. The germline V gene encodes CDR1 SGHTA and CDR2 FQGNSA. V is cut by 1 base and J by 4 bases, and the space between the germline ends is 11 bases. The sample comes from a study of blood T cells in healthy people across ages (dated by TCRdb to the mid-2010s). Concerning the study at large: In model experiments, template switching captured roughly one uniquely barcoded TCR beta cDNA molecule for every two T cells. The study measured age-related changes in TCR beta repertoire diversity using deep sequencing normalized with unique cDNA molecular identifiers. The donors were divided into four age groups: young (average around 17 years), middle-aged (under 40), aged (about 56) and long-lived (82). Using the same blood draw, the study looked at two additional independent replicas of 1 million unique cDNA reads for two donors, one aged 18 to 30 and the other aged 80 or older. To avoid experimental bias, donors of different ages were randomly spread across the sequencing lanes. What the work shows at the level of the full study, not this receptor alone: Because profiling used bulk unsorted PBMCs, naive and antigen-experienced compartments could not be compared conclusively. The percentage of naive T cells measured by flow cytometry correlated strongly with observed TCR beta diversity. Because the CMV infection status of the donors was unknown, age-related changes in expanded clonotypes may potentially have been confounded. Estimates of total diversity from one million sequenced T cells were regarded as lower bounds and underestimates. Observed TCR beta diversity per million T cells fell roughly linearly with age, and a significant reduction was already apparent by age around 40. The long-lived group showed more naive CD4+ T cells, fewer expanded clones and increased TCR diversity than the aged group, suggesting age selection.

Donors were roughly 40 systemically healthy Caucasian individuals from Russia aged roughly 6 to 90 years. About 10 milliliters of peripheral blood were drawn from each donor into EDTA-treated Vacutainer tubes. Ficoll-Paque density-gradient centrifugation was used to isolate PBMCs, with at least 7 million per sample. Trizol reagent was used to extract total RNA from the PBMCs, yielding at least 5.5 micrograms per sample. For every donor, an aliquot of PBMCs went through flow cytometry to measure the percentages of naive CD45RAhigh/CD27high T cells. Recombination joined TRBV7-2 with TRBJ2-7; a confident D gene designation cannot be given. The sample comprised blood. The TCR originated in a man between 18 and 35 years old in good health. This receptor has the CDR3 CASSLVTQKYEQYF. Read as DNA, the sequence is TGTGCCAGCAGCTTAGTGACACAGAAATACGAGCAGTACTTC.